This T cell receptor beta chain comes out of a study of molecular identifiers for immune sequencing clone quantification. TCRdb passed the PCR reads through MiXCR, listing each CDR3 protein once. The sample has approximately 500,000 distinct CDR3 sequences, 20% to 25% seen once; the top ten hold about 0.78%. The study's findings and limits: Clones above 20 RNA copies held over 99% of effector molecules, under 1% in naive cells.

This clonotype was seen ten or more times. What it recognizes is unknown. V was clipped by 6 bases and J by 4 bases; unmatched bases: 4. Germline lookup yields CDR1 MNHEY and CDR2 SVGAGI. The CDR3 loop spans 14 amino acids. The sequence came from a human donor in good health. Some libraries in this study had Jurkat cell RNA spiked in. Sequences were obtained from naive CD8+ T cells from blood, with Jurkat cell RNA spiked in. Subset of the sample: FACS-sorted CD8+CD4-CCR7+CD45RA+ naive T cells. The chain recombines TRBV6-5 with TRBJ2-7, with 12 bases aligning to TRBD1. The CDR3 DNA is TGTGCCAGCAGCGGGACAGGGGGCATGTACGAGCAGTACTTC. Residues: CASSGTGGMYEQYF.